This T cell receptor beta chain was sequenced for a study of blood T cell repertoires in COVID-19. Clones were sequenced by immunoSEQ multiplex PCR, and TCRdb holds only the in-frame ones, with some missing. The repertoire holds some 390,000 clones, with approximately 89% as singletons. The V end lost 3 bases, the J end lost 4 bases, and 7 bases lay between the germline ends. This CDR3 region has 12 residues. Germline V gene lookup returns CDR1 SGHTA and CDR2 FQGNSA. This clone has a single count. The chain has TRBV7-2 and TRBJ2-7; D call uncertain. This TCR derives from a woman in her 40s with COVID-19, enrolled during active disease. The sequencing input was peripheral blood. CDR3 coding DNA: TGTGCCAGCAGCTTGCAGTCTTACGAGCAGTACTTC. Residues: CASSLQSYEQYF.